Each of the 10 T cell receptor beta chains below was sequenced from the same sample in a study of T cells and copy number aberrations in small-cell lung cancer (dated by TCRdb to 2020 to 2022). Library construction relied on the immunoSEQ multiplex PCR assay. TCRdb re-hosts the immuneACCESS table, in-frame sequences only. Its copies lack some clones; in the studies checked, an unresolved V gene accounts for under half of them, and the cause for the rest is not known. The sample table contains several thousand clones; only one count was recorded for 82% of them. The ten largest clones capture 4.6% of the sample. Sequenced sample: normal tissue next to the tumor. The receptors were sampled from a woman aged 45 to 65 with small cell lung cancer.

The gene calls are TRBV28 and TRBJ2-3; tentative D call: TRBD1 (5 bases). Germline loops: CDR1 MDHEN, CDR2 SYDVKM. V lost 8 bases, J lost 2 bases, and 17 bases lay in between. This CDR3 is built from 15 residues. The CDR3 loop reads CASDSPTEYTDTQYF. In DNA, the CDR3 is TGTGCCAGCGACTCTCCGACAGAGTACACAGATACGCAGTATTTT.

Remarks on this clone: The sample contains more than one DNA sequence encoding this CDR3. The CDR3 sequence: CASSIKGAPNYGYTF. Written as DNA, the CDR3 is TGTGCCAGTAGTATAAAGGGGGCACCCAACTATGGCTACACCTTC. This rearrangement joins TRBV19 to TRBJ1-2; TRBD1 matches 7 bases. Germline CDR1 is LNHDA and CDR2 is SQIVND (reference sequence). The CDR3 spans 15 residues. V gave up 2 bases and J gave up 2 bases; unmatched junction bases: 5. Looking up the rest from reference TRBV19 and TRBJ1-2 gives the full variable domain: DGGITQSPKYLFRKEGQNVTLSCEQNLNHDAMYWYRQDPGQGLRLIYYSQIVNDFQKGDIAEGYSVSREKKESFPLTVTSAQKNPTAFYLCASSIKGAPNYGYTFGSGTRLTVV.

As to this clone: As the CDR3 is not closed by the conserved phenylalanine or tryptophan, this likely results from a read error. The DNA is omitted, as the CDR3 cannot be located on it reliably, and the CDR3 follows TCRdb's listing. The V and J genes are TRBV7-2 and TRBJ1-5. Termini included, the CDR3 measures 10 amino acids. The V gene's germline CDR1 is SGHTA and CDR2 FQGNSA. This CDR3 reads CASNPGPSGV.

The chain carries TRBV7-2 and TRBJ2-7, with D perhaps TRBD2 (6 bases). This CDR3 region has 15 residues. V was clipped by 3 bases and J by 4 bases, with 16 bases between them. CDR1 is SGHTA and CDR2 is FQGNSA in the germline V gene. The CDR3 loop is CASSLVGGPNYEQYF. In DNA form, the CDR3 reads TGTGCCAGCAGCTTGGTGGGGGGACCGAATTACGAGCAGTACTTC.

The chain links TRBV30 to TRBJ1-2, with D perhaps TRBD1 (6 bases). V lost 0 bases to trimming and J lost 4 bases, with 12 bases between them. The CDR3 is 14 residues long. CDR1 GTSNPN and CDR2 SVGIG come from the germline V gene (reference sequence). The CDR3 loop is CAWSVLTGIYGYTF. CDR3 sequence (DNA): TGTGCCTGGAGTGTCCTCACAGGGATCTATGGCTACACCTTC.

This clone has a single count. The junction departs from germline at one end; a sequencing error may be responsible. The V gene is TRBV25-1, the J gene TRBJ2-1; 7 nucleotides line up with TRBD2. CDR3 size: 17 residues. Germline values: CDR1 MGHDK, CDR2 SYGVNS. CDR3 protein: CASSDLTSKNSYNKQFF. Here the CDR3 DNA reads TGTGCCAGCAGTGATTTGACTAGCAAAAACTCCTACAATAAGCAGTTCTTC.

This chain links TRBV27 with TRBJ2-1; TRBD2 agrees at 7 bases. J lost 7 bases, V lost 3 bases, and 6 bases had no gene match. Germline V CDR1 and CDR2: MNHEY, SMNVEV (reference sequence). The CDR3 is made up of 14 amino acids. CDR3 loop: CASSLGGVSNEQFF. The CDR3 DNA follows: TGTGCCAGCAGTTTGGGGGGGGTGAGTAATGAGCAGTTCTTC.

The chain is built from TRBV7-9 and TRBJ2-7, with D perhaps matching TRBD1 or TRBD2 (6 bases each). Germline-derived CDR1 and CDR2 are SEHNR and FQNEAQ (reference sequence). V was pared by 4 bases and J by 1 base, with 14 bases between. The CDR3 spans 15 residues. CDR3 coding DNA: TGTGCCAGCAGCTCTGGAGGGGGTGAGTCCTACGAGCAGTACTTC. Residues: CASSSGGGESYEQYF.

The V gene is TRBV5-1, the J gene TRBJ1-2; unclear D gene. The CDR3 length is 14 residues. The germline CDR1 and CDR2 sequences are SGHRS and YFSETQ. V was pared by 4 bases and J by 2 bases, with 12 bases between. The CDR3 spells CASSPPIQNYGYTF. The CDR3 coding sequence is TGCGCCAGCAGCCCCCCTATCCAGAACTATGGCTACACCTTC.

This chain links TRBV28 with TRBJ2-7, with 12 bases fitting TRBD1. The CDR3 contains 15 residues. Germline lookup yields CDR1 MDHEN and CDR2 SYDVKM. With 6 bases clipped from V and 6 bases from J, the junction kept 9 bases outside the gene matches. This CDR3 reads CASRATGTGGFEQYF. The CDR3 DNA reads TGTGCCAGCAGAGCAACCGGGACAGGGGGCTTCGAGCAGTACTTC.